This passage covers 12 T cell receptor beta chains from one sample sequenced in a study of CD8 T cells in ankylosing spondylitis. No antigen is known for these receptors. TCRdb reprocessed the 5' RACE reads with MiXCR, giving one entry per CDR3 protein. This sample has about 800,000 distinct CDR3 sequences, with roughly 10% found just once. Overall study results and limits: Blood from ankylosing spondylitis patients appeared to carry a characteristic roughly 8-variant TCR beta motif.

Sample: blood, either unsorted or a sorted T cell fraction (not recorded which). The origin of the receptors is a male donor with ankylosing spondylitis.

The J gene is TRBJ2-3, the V gene TRBV7-6; D may be TRBD2 (6 bases). The CDR3 length is 16 residues. Germline V gene lookup returns CDR1 SGHVS and CDR2 FNYEAQ. The V end lost 3 bases, the J end lost 0 bases, and 13 bases lay between the germline ends. CDR3 coding DNA: TGTGCCAGCAGCTTGTCGGGACTTGTAAGCACAGATACGCAGTATTTT. Its translation is CASSLSGLVSTDTQYF.

This clonotype was counted between two and nine times. This rearrangement joins TRBV11-3 to TRBJ1-1; 9 bases are a match to TRBD1. The J segment lost 6 bases and the V segment lost 5 bases, leaving 10 bases of the junction unmatched. The CDR3 sequence is 15 residues long. Germline V gene data show CDR1 as SGHNT and CDR2 as YENEEA. CDR3 bases: TGTGCCAGCAGCCCGGGACAGGGAAGAGACGCTGAAGCTTTCTTT. Translating gives CASSPGQGRDAEAFF.

This clonotype was seen a few times. V and J are TRBV29-1 and TRBJ2-7, with TRBD1 identical over 7 bases. Germline V gene lookup returns CDR1 SQVTM and CDR2 ANQGSEA. This CDR3 contains 13 residues. V dropped 4 bases and J dropped 1; count of bases not matched to a gene: 4. The CDR3 DNA follows: TGCAGCGTTGGAAGGACAGGATCCTACGAGCAGTACTTC. Protein: CSVGRTGSYEQYF.

This clonotype has just a few counts. The chain combines TRBV29-1 with TRBJ2-1, with D perhaps TRBD2 (6 bases). The CDR3 has 14 amino acids. Trimming shortened V by 6 bases and J by 0 bases, and 12 bases separated the two germline ends. Per the germline V gene, CDR1 is SQVTM and CDR2 is ANQGSEA. The CDR3 reads CSVLSGDSYNEQFF. The CDR3 nucleotides are TGCAGCGTCCTTAGCGGCGACTCCTACAATGAGCAGTTCTTC.

The chain couples TRBV10-3 to TRBJ1-2; 9 bases line up with TRBD1. CDR1 and CDR2 (germline): ENHRY, SYGVKD. V trimming: 6 bases; J trimming: 2 bases; junction bases outside the gene matches: 7. The CDR3 totals 15 residues. CDR3 bases: TGTGCCATCAGCGCCAGGACAGGGGTGAACTATGGCTACACCTTC. Translated: CAISARTGVNYGYTF.

This clonotype has only a few counts. The chain carries TRBV7-2 and TRBJ2-2; D not resolved. The CDR3 covers 12 residues. Germline V gene sequence: CDR1 SGHTA, CDR2 FQGNSA. Deletions cut 3 bases from V and 6 bases from J, with 5 bases between. The CDR3 loop is CASSFVAGELFF. CDR3 DNA: TGTGCCAGCAGCTTTGTGGCCGGGGAGCTGTTTTTT. Combining the CDR3 with reference TRBV7-2 and TRBJ2-2 gives the whole variable domain GAGVSQSPSNKVTEKGKDVELRCDPISGHTALYWYRQSLGQGLEFLIYFQGNSAPDKSGLPSDRFSAERTGGSVSTLTIQRTQQEDSAVYLCASSFVAGELFFGEGSRLTVL.

The chain links TRBV7-2 to TRBJ2-5; D gene unclear. From germline, CDR1 is SGHTA and CDR2 FQGNSA. The CDR3 is 14 residues long. Between the trimmed V and J ends, which lost 8 bases and 1 base, there was a span of 14 bases. Here the CDR3 reads CASSPGPAQETQYF. In nucleotides, the CDR3 is TGTGCCAGCTCTCCTGGGCCAGCCCAAGAGACCCAGTACTTC. Variable domain in full (rest from reference TRBV7-2 and TRBJ2-5): GAGVSQSPSNKVTEKGKDVELRCDPISGHTALYWYRQSLGQGLEFLIYFQGNSAPDKSGLPSDRFSAERTGGSVSTLTIQRTQQEDSAVYLCASSPGPAQETQYFGPGTRLLVL.

The chain has TRBV6-1 and TRBJ1-1, with TRBD1 as a possible D gene (5 bases). The CDR3 extends over 14 amino acids. V was shortened by 5 bases and J by 3 bases, with 13 bases between the two germline ends. Germline V gene data show CDR1 as MNHNS and CDR2 as SASEGT. CDR3 loop: CASSQGVRYTEAFF. Here the CDR3 DNA reads TGTGCCAGCAGTCAAGGGGTAAGGTACACTGAAGCTTTCTTT.

This clonotype occurred a few times. The chain recombines TRBV7-2 with TRBJ2-3; either TRBD1 or TRBD2 may supply D (5 bases each). CDR3 length: 12 residues. CDR1 is SGHTA, CDR2 FQGNSA, per germline. Trimming pared 1 base from V and 12 bases from J, leaving 11 bases between. CDR3 region: CASSLGDLAQYF. The CDR3 coding sequence is TGTGCCAGCAGCTTAGGGGACCTAGCCCAGTATTTT.

This clonotype was observed at least ten times. This chain joins TRBV18 and TRBJ2-1, with D unclear. V lost 8 bases, J lost 4 bases, and 12 bases lay in between. The germline CDR1 and CDR2 sequences are KGHSH and LQKENI. The CDR3 has 13 amino acids. This CDR3 is CASSTDRYNEQFF. The CDR3 coding sequence is TGTGCCAGCAGTACGGACCGTTACAATGAGCAGTTCTTC.

This clonotype was seen ten or more times. The CDR3 is CSATLVRGTGDTQYF. CDR3 in DNA: TGCAGTGCTACCCTGGTTAGGGGAACAGGAGATACGCAGTATTTT. J is TRBJ2-3 and V is TRBV20-1; D possibly corresponds to TRBD1 (5 bases). This CDR3 is 15 amino acids long. Germline CDR1 is DFQATT and CDR2 is SNEGSKA (reference sequence). The germline V and J ends were trimmed by 4 bases and 5 bases, with 19 bases remaining between them.

The chain is built from TRBV11-2 and TRBJ2-3, with 10 bases that match TRBD2. Germline V gene data show CDR1 as SGHAT and CDR2 as FQNNGV. The CDR3 is 18 residues long. V dropped 3 bases and J dropped 1; count of bases not matched to a gene: 10. The CDR3, as DNA: TGTGCCAGCAGCTTTCAAATGACTAGCGGGTGGGGCACAGATACGCAGTATTTT. It codes for CASSFQMTSGWGTDTQYF.